The rows below give T cell receptor beta chains drawn from one sample of a study of T cell responses to AZD1222 COVID-19 vaccine. Measured with immunoSEQ multiplex PCR; TCRdb has only the in-frame clones, and not every one. The sample lists more than 60,000 clones, roughly 91% occurring once. The input for sequencing was peripheral blood, taken 28 days after the second AZD1222 dose. The receptors were sampled from an adult who received the AZD1222 COVID-19 vaccine. Each CDR3 is given with its conserved first and last residue. D genes are given only for firm matches. A clone size is listed for some rows: how often the clone was seen (once, few, many), or a class if it is expanded.

cdr3_aa cdr3_nt clone_size j_call v_call d_call
CASHKTGDRNSPLHF TGTGCCAGCCACAAGACAGGGGACAGGAATTCACCCCTCCACTTT few TRBJ1-6 TRBV2 TRBD1
CASSLGGLAVYNEQFF TGTGCCAGCAGCTTGGGGGGACTAGCGGTTTACAATGAGCAGTTCTTC NA TRBJ2-1 TRBV5-4 TRBD2
CASSFGVNTGELFF TGTGCCAGCAGCTTCGGAGTGAACACCGGGGAGCTGTTTTTT NA TRBJ2-2 TRBV5-4 NA
CATLGAQETQYF TGTGCCACCCTCGGCGCCCAAGAGACCCAGTACTTC NA TRBJ2-5 TRBV24-1 NA
CASMRDRGFFEKLFF TGTGCCAGCATGCGAGACAGGGGATTCTTTGAAAAACTGTTTTTT NA TRBJ1-4 TRBV6-5 TRBD1
CASSLVRAGSELAKNIQYF TGTGCCAGCAGCTTAGTTAGGGCAGGATCGGAGCTAGCCAAAAACATTCAGTACTTC NA TRBJ2-4 TRBV13 NA
CASSQGQENSPLHF TGTGCCAGCAGCCAAGGACAGGAGAATTCACCCCTCCACTTT few TRBJ1-6 TRBV3-1/TRBV3-2 NA
CASSRGQGAMNTEAFF TGTGCCAGCAGCCGCGGACAGGGGGCCATGAACACTGAAGCTTTCTTT NA TRBJ1-1 TRBV3-1/TRBV3-2 TRBD1
CASSLAGGGGTGELFF TGTGCCAGCAGCTTGGCCGGTGGGGGGGGTACCGGGGAGCTGTTTTTT NA TRBJ2-2 TRBV5-4 TRBD2
CASSPGGGYGYTF TGTGCCAGCAGCCCAGGGGGCGGCTATGGCTACACCTTC NA TRBJ1-2 TRBV9 TRBD1
CAIGGSPYEQYF TGTGCCATCGGGGGGTCCCCCTACGAGCAGTACTTC NA TRBJ2-7 TRBV10-3 NA
CASSKTALSEQYF TGTGCCAGCAGTAAGACAGCACTCAGCGAGCAGTACTTC NA TRBJ2-7 TRBV5-6 NA
CASSGRQGQFF TGTGCCAGCAGCGGGAGACAGGGCCAATTCTTC NA TRBJ2-1 TRBV9 TRBD1
CASKGQRTFSGANVLTF TGCGCCAGCAAGGGACAGCGAACATTCTCTGGGGCCAACGTCCTGACTTTC once TRBJ2-6 TRBV10-2 TRBD1
CASSHQGGRGTEAFF TGTGCCAGCAGTCACCAGGGGGGGAGGGGCACTGAAGCTTTCTTT NA TRBJ1-1 TRBV28 TRBD1
CAWGPRDRGTAFF TGTGCCTGGGGCCCCCGGGACAGGGGCACGGCTTTCTTT NA TRBJ1-1 TRBV30 TRBD1
CAWSVQRPVGELFF TGTGCCTGGAGTGTACAGCGCCCAGTCGGGGAGCTGTTTTTT NA TRBJ2-2 TRBV30 NA
CASSYSERFTEAFF TGTGCCAGCAGTTACTCGGAGCGGTTCACTGAAGCTTTCTTT NA TRBJ1-1 TRBV6-5 NA
CASSPRQGAYNEQFF TGTGCCAGCAGTCCCCGACAGGGGGCCTACAATGAGCAGTTCTTC NA TRBJ2-1 TRBV11-3 TRBD1
CASRNGVPLHF TGTGCCAGCAGAAACGGGGTTCCCCTCCACTTT NA TRBJ1-6 TRBV28 NA
CASSLGGTGDTQYF TGTGCCAGCAGCTTAGGGGGAACGGGGGATACGCAGTATTTT once TRBJ2-3 TRBV5-4 NA
CASSPGVKTYEQYF TGTGCCAGCAGCCCCGGGGTTAAAACCTACGAGCAGTACTTC NA TRBJ2-7 TRBV3-1/TRBV3-2 NA
CAWSGGSSGYEQYF TGTGCCTGGAGTGGAGGGAGCTCTGGCTACGAGCAGTACTTC NA TRBJ2-7 TRBV30 NA
CASSVQGSNTEAFF TGTGCCAGCAGTGTACAGGGGTCGAACACTGAAGCTTTCTTT NA TRBJ1-1 TRBV2 TRBD1
CARNRGRQPQHF TGTGCCAGAAACAGGGGGCGTCAGCCCCAGCATTTT NA TRBJ1-5 TRBV3-1/TRBV3-2 TRBD1
CASSLAPKNYGYTF TGTGCCAGCAGCTTGGCGCCCAAAAACTATGGCTACACCTTC NA TRBJ1-2 TRBV5-5 NA
CASSLIPGASMNTEAFF TGTGCCAGCAGCTTGATTCCCGGGGCGTCAATGAACACTGAAGCTTTCTTT NA TRBJ1-1 TRBV5-6 NA
CASSLGTSRNEQFF TGTGCCAGCAGCTTGGGGACTAGTCGGAATGAGCAGTTCTTC NA TRBJ2-1 TRBV5-4 TRBD2
CASSFSRGVTDTQYF TGCGCCAGCAGCTTTTCTCGGGGGGTAACAGATACGCAGTATTTT NA TRBJ2-3 TRBV5-1 TRBD2
CASSQEGGRGYEQYF TGTGCCAGCAGCCAAGAAGGGGGCAGGGGCTACGAGCAGTACTTC NA TRBJ2-7 TRBV3-1/TRBV3-2 TRBD1
CASSTGQDNSPLHF TGTGCCAGCTCAACGGGACAAGATAATTCACCCCTCCACTTT NA TRBJ1-6 TRBV18 NA
CASSVLRGQGGEKLFF TGTGCCAGCAGTGTCCTCCGAGGGCAGGGAGGGGAAAAACTGTTTTTT NA TRBJ1-4 TRBV28 NA
CASSPTKGQNGYTF TGTGCCAGCAGCCCAACGAAGGGACAGAATGGCTACACCTTC NA TRBJ1-2 TRBV3-1/TRBV3-2 TRBD1
CASSFYDRDTYGYTF TGTGCCAGCAGCTTCTATGACAGAGACACCTATGGCTACACCTTC NA TRBJ1-2 TRBV5-6 NA
CASSEPIIYEQYF TGTGCCAGCAGTGAACCGATTATTTACGAGCAGTACTTC NA TRBJ2-7 TRBV2 NA
CASSLRSQGSGNTIYF TGCGCCAGCAGCCTGCGATCACAGGGGTCTGGAAACACCATATATTTT NA TRBJ1-3 TRBV5-1 TRBD1
CASRDSNYGYTF TGTGCCAGCAGGGACAGTAACTATGGCTACACCTTC NA TRBJ1-2 TRBV28 NA
CASSLYPRARASSGQYF TGTGCCAGCAGCTTATATCCCAGGGCAAGGGCTTCGAGTGGGCAGTACTTC NA TRBJ2-7 TRBV7-8 NA
CASSRGTSGLAEQFF TGTGCCAGCAGCCGAGGGACTAGCGGGTTAGCGGAGCAGTTCTTC NA TRBJ2-1 TRBV27 TRBD2
CASRDWVAEAFF TGTGCCAGCAGGGACTGGGTTGCTGAAGCTTTCTTT NA TRBJ1-1 TRBV6-5 NA
CARGARTGRLPWQPQHF TGTGCCAGAGGCGCTCGGACAGGGAGGCTGCCCTGGCAGCCCCAGCATTTT NA TRBJ1-5 TRBV5-3 TRBD1
CVSSPGTVGNTIYF TGTGTCAGCAGCCCCGGGACAGTAGGAAACACCATATATTTT NA TRBJ1-3 TRBV7-2 TRBD1
CASSDKGDMNTEAFF TGTGCCAGCAGTGACAAGGGAGACATGAACACTGAAGCTTTCTTT few TRBJ1-1 TRBV6-4 NA
CASGPPGQSYGYTF TGTGCTAGTGGTCCACCGGGACAAAGCTATGGCTACACCTTC NA TRBJ1-2 TRBV12-5 NA
CAWSTTGTGELFF TGTGCCTGGAGCACGACAGGGACCGGGGAGCTGTTTTTT NA TRBJ2-2 TRBV30 TRBD1
CASSGVLAGANVLTF TGTGCCAGCTCGGGGGTGTTGGCTGGGGCCAACGTCCTGACTTTC NA TRBJ2-6 TRBV7-8 NA